One sample yielded the 3 T cell receptor beta chains listed below, sequenced in a study of blood T cell repertoires in COVID-19. Repertoires were generated with immunoSEQ multiplex PCR, while TCRdb's copy carries only in-frame clones and drops some. This table holds about 100,000 clones, about 86% found once. Sequenced input: peripheral blood. The source of these receptors is a woman aged 55-69 years in a cohort sampled during active or convalescent COVID-19.

This chain links TRBV7-9 with TRBJ1-5, with 9 bases identical to TRBD1. CDR3 length: 17 residues. Germline V gene lookup returns CDR1 SEHNR and CDR2 FQNEAQ (reference sequence). Germline trimming cut 2 bases from V and 7 bases from J; bases unmatched to any gene: 12. In nucleotides, the CDR3 is TGTGCCAGCAGCTTAACCGGGACAGGGATTGGAATCCAGCCCCAGCATTTT. It yields the protein CASSLTGTGIGIQPQHF.

The CDR3 DNA reads as TGTGCCACCAGCAGAGGAACAGGGAGCTCCTACGAGCAGTACTTC. As protein: CATSRGTGSSYEQYF. This rearrangement joins TRBV15 to TRBJ2-7; possible D gene TRBD1, 6 bases. The V end was cut by 1 base, the J end by 0 bases, with 10 bases between. Per germline, CDR1 LNHNV and CDR2 YYDKDF (reference sequence). This CDR3 is 15 amino acids long.

This clone was picked up one time. The CDR3 is CASSLPGQGRKQPQHF. DNA for the CDR3: TGTGCCAGCAGTTTACCGGGACAGGGGAGGAAACAGCCCCAGCATTTT. The rearrangement uses TRBV28 and TRBJ1-5, with 10 bases aligning to TRBD1. This CDR3 is 16 amino acids long. CDR1 MDHEN and CDR2 SYDVKM come from the germline V gene. V lost 2 bases and J lost 7; bases outside the gene matches: 8.